This T cell receptor beta chain stems from a study of molecular identifiers for immune sequencing clone quantification. TCRdb independently ran MiXCR on the PCR reads; one entry per CDR3 protein. Of nearly 650,000 distinct CDR3 sequences detected, about 25% appear once; the ten largest clones hold 0.78%. Naive CD8 T cells underwent sorting with the CD8+CD4-CCR7+CD45RA+ definition. The CDR3 has 13 residues. The germline gives CDR1 SGHDN, CDR2 FVKESK. This clonotype was counted between two and nine times. An end of the junction differs from the germline gene, which may be a read error. Sequenced: naive CD8+ T cells from blood, with Jurkat cell RNA spiked in. The subset denotes: FACS-sorted CD8+CD4-CCR7+CD45RA+ naive T cells. This receptor was taken from a human donor in good health. Some libraries in this study had Jurkat cell RNA spiked in. V usage is TRBV14 and J usage is TRBJ1-1; D might be TRBD1 (5 bases). Written as DNA, the CDR3 is TGTGCCAGCAGCCTGGGGGGATTCACTGAAGCTTCCTTT. It yields the protein CASSLGGFTEASF.